The rows below give T cell receptor beta chains drawn from one sample of a study of T-cell memory formation after mild COVID-19. A single record per CDR3 protein comes from TCRdb applying MiXCR to the 5' RACE reads. This table has some 450,000 distinct CDR3 sequences, roughly 20% appearing once. Sequencing input: PBMCs or a T cell subset sorted from them (not recorded which). The receptors come from an adult woman who had mild COVID-19 (a few samples of this study predate the infection). Cell type and time point are not known. The conserved cysteine and the conserved F or W are not part of the CDR3 here.

v_gene,j_gene,CDR3aa
TRBV12-3/TRBV12-4,TRBJ1-4,ASSFGTGINEKLF
TRBV4-1,TRBJ1-5,ASSQVGTRQGGNQPQH
TRBV9,TRBJ1-1,ASSGRQGENTEAF
TRBV4-3,TRBJ1-2,ASSQDTANYGYT
TRBV27,TRBJ2-7,ASRPSGSGGEQY
TRBV9,TRBJ2-1,ASSVGSGVYNEQF
TRBV28,TRBJ1-6,ASSPSTGINSPLH
TRBV12-3/TRBV12-4,TRBJ1-1,ASSPPGRGGGTEAF
TRBV7-2,TRBJ2-4,ASSFTRVDDIQY
TRBV19,TRBJ1-1,ASSQGGGAF
TRBV27,TRBJ2-7,ASSLYSGGPSYEQY
TRBV7-9,TRBJ2-1,ASSLAAGAGVYEQF
TRBV12-3/TRBV12-4,TRBJ2-2,ASSLGDYYTGELF
TRBV29-1,TRBJ2-1,SVDGTGGKNEQF
TRBV20-1,TRBJ1-1,SAEDGGRGPTEAF
TRBV4-1,TRBJ2-7,ASSQVVGSWEQY
TRBV27,TRBJ2-1,ASSITGYEQF
TRBV5-1,TRBJ2-1,ASRISYNEQF
TRBV27,TRBJ1-2,ASSLTRAYGYT
TRBV20-1,TRBJ2-1,SARDLTGASGRSEQF
TRBV11-2,TRBJ2-3,ASSLKAGGPIDTQY
TRBV24-1,TRBJ2-7,ATAGTGGYEQY
TRBV6-6,TRBJ2-6,ASSPEGGRANVLT
TRBV25-1,TRBJ2-1,ASSDTGRGEQF
TRBV18,TRBJ2-7,ASSLYQGYEQY
TRBV29-1,TRBJ2-7,SVEDAGQGNDYEQY
TRBV5-6,TRBJ2-7,ASTQDSSYEQY
TRBV29-1,TRBJ1-2,SATRDLSYGYT
TRBV4-2,TRBJ2-2,ASSQTFQVTGELF
TRBV7-3,TRBJ1-1,ASSLEGLGGNTEAF
TRBV7-9,TRBJ1-2,ASRGGGENYGYT
TRBV20-1,TRBJ2-2,SAGTGRSGELF
TRBV5-5,TRBJ1-4,ASSRSPSATNEKLF
TRBV12-3/TRBV12-4,TRBJ2-3,ASWIMSAGTQY
TRBV5-1,TRBJ2-7,ASSNRGPTYEQY
TRBV6-5,TRBJ2-2,ASSSRRAGGELF
TRBV11-3,TRBJ2-7,ASSDGASYEQY
TRBV5-1,TRBJ2-3,ASSSRGFQTDTQY
TRBV4-1,TRBJ2-7,ASSQVHEDYEQY
TRBV12-3/TRBV12-4,TRBJ1-1,ASSLQEKPEAF
TRBV30,TRBJ1-2,AWTQGQGEGYT
TRBV5-1,TRBJ1-1,ASSLEQALTNTEAF
TRBV7-9,TRBJ1-1,AIGVISRTGPMNTEAF
TRBV27,TRBJ1-1,ASRKEGWGLGNTEAF
TRBV20-1,TRBJ1-3,SARTGQGSGNTIY
TRBV6-1,TRBJ2-5,ASTTETGGWETQY
TRBV9,TRBJ2-2,ASSPRTGKNTGELF
TRBV7-9,TRBJ2-7,ASSSDRRAPYYEQY
TRBV6-5,TRBJ2-3,ASSYSAVDRVGEDTQY
TRBV7-9,TRBJ2-1,ASSVNSGGYNEQF
TRBV29-1,TRBJ2-7,SVGDRVYEQY
TRBV9,TRBJ2-5,ASSVTNQETQY
TRBV12-3/TRBV12-4,TRBJ2-1,ASNIAYYNEQF
TRBV5-1,TRBJ2-7,ASSFPGTRSSYEQY
TRBV20-1,TRBJ2-4,SARVAEPAKNIQY
TRBV5-1,TRBJ1-2,ASSLRTANYGYT
TRBV3-1,TRBJ2-2,ASSQSESPDRAPGELF